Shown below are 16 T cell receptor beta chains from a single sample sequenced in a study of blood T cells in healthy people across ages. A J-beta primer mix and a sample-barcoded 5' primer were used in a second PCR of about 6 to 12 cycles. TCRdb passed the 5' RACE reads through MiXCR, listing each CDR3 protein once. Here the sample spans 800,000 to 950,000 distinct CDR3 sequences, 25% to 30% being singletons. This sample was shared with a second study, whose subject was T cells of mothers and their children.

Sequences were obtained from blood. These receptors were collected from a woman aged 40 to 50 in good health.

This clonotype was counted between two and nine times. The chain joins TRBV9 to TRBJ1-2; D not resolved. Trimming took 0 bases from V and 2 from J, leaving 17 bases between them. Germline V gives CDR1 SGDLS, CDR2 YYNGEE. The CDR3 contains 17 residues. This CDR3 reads CASSVEEDVRMNYGYTF. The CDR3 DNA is TGTGCCAGCAGCGTAGAGGAAGATGTCAGGATGAACTATGGCTACACCTTC. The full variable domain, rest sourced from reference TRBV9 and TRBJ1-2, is DSGVTQTPKHLITATGQRVTLRCSPRSGDLSVYWYQQSLDQGLQFLIQYYNGEERAKGNILERFSAQQFPDLHSELNLSSLELGDSALYFCASSVEEDVRMNYGYTFGSGTRLTVV.

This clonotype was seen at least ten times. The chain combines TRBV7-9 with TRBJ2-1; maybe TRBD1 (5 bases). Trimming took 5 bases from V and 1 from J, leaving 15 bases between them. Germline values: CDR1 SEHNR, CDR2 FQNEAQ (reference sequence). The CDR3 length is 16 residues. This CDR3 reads CASSPTTVVSYNEQFF. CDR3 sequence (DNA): TGTGCCAGCAGCCCTACGACAGTCGTATCCTACAATGAGCAGTTCTTC.

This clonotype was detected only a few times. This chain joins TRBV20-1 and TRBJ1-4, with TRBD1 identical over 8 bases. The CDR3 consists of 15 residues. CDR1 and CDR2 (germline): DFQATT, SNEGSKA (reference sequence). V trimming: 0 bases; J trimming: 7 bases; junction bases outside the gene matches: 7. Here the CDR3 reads CSARDPGGAGEKLFF. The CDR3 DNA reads TGCAGTGCTAGAGACCCAGGGGGCGCCGGTGAAAAACTGTTTTTT.

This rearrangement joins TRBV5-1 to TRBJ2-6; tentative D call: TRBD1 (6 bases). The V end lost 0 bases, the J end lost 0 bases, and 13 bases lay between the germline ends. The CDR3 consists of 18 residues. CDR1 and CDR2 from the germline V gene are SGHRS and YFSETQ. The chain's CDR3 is CASSLEGHISSGANVLTF. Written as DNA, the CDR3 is TGCGCCAGCAGCTTGGAGGGACATATAAGCTCTGGGGCCAACGTCCTGACTTTC.

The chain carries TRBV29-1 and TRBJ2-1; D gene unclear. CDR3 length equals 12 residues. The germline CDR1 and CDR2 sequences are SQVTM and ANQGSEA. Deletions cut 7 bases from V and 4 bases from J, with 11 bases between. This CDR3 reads CSARTEYNEQFF. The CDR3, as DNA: TGCAGCGCCAGAACAGAATACAATGAGCAGTTCTTC.

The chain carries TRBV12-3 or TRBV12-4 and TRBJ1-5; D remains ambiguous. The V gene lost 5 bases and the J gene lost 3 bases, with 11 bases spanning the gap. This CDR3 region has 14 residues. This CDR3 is CASSTEFPNQPQHF. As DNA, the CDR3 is TGTGCCAGCAGTACCGAGTTCCCCAATCAGCCCCAGCATTTT.

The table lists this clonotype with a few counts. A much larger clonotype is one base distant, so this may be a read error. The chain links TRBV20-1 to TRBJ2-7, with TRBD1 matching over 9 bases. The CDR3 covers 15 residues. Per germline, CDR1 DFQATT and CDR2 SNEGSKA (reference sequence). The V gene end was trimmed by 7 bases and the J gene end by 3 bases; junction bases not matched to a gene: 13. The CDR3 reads CSVHTEGGQGYEQYF. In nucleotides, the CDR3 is TGCAGTGTTCACACGGAGGGGGGACAGGGCTACGAGCAGTACTTC.

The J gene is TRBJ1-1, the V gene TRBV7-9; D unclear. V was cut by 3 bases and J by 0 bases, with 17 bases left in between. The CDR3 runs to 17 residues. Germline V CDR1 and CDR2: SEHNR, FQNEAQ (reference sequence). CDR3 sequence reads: CASSLSVEVNMNTEAFF. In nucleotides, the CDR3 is TGTGCCAGCAGCTTGTCGGTGGAGGTTAATATGAACACTGAAGCTTTCTTT.

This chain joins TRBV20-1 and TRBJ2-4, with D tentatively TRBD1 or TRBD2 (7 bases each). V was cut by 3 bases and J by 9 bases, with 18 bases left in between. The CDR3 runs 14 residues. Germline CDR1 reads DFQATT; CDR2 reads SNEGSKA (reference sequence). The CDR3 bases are TGCAGTGCTAGGACAGGGAGGGGGGTAGGCATTCAGTACTTC. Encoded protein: CSARTGRGVGIQYF.

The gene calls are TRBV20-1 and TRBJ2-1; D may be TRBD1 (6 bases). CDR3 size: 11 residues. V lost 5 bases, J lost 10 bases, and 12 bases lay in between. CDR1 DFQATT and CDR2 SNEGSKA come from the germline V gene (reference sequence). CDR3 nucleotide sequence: TGCAGTGCTTCCAGGGGCTACGAGCAGTTCTTC. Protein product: CSASRGYEQFF.

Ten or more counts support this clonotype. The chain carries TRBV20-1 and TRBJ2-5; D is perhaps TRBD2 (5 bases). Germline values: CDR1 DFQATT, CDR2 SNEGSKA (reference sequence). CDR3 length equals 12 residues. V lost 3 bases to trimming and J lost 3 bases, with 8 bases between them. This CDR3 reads CSARIGKETQYF. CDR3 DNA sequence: TGCAGTGCTAGGATCGGGAAAGAGACCCAGTACTTC.

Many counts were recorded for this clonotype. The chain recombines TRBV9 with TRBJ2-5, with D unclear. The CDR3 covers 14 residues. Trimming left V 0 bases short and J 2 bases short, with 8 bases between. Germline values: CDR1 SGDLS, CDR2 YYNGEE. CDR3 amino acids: CASSVGPQQETQYF. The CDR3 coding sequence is TGTGCCAGCAGCGTAGGACCCCAACAAGAGACCCAGTACTTC.

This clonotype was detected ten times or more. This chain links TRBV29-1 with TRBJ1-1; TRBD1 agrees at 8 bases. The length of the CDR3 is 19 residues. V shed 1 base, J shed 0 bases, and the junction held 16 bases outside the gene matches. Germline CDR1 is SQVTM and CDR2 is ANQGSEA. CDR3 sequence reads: CSVEAATDRVKVMNTEAFF. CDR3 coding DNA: TGCAGCGTTGAAGCCGCCACGGACAGGGTCAAAGTCATGAACACTGAAGCTTTCTTT.

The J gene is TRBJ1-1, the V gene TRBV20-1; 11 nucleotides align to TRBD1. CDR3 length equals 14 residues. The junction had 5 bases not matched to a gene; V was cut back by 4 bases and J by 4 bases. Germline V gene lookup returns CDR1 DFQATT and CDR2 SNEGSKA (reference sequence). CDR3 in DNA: TGCAGTGCTATTTCCGGGACAGGGGGCACTGAAGCTTTCTTT. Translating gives CSAISGTGGTEAFF.

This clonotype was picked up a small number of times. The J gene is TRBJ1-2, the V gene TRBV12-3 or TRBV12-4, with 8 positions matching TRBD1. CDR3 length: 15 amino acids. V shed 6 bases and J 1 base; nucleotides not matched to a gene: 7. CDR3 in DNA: TGTGCCAGCAGCCGACAGGGGTCGGGTAACTATGGCTACACCTTC. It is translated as CASSRQGSGNYGYTF.

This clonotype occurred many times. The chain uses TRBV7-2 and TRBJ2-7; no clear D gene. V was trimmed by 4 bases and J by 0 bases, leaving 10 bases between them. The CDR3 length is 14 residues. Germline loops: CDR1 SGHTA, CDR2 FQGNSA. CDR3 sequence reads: CASSSDASSYEQYF. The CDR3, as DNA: TGTGCCAGCAGCTCCGACGCGAGCTCCTACGAGCAGTACTTC.